This entry lists 32 T cell receptor beta chains sequenced from one sample in a study of blood T cell repertoires in COVID-19. Sequenced by immunoSEQ multiplex PCR; TCRdb stores in-frame clones only, minus some. The table includes about 220,000 clones, 70% to 90% detected once. Sequenced: peripheral blood. These TCRs come from a woman aged 70-85 years with COVID-19, enrolled during active disease.

The chain uses TRBV19 and TRBJ2-2, with D perhaps TRBD1 (6 bases). Per the germline V gene, CDR1 is LNHDA and CDR2 is SQIVND (reference sequence). V was shortened by 10 bases and J by 5 bases, with 17 bases between the two germline ends. The CDR3 is made up of 14 amino acids. The CDR3 nucleotides are TGTGCCACCCAGAATTGGACAGAAACCGGGGAGCTGTTTTTT. Its protein product is CATQNWTETGELFF.

Comments on this clone: The sample has other DNA sequences that encode this CDR3 too. Written as DNA, the CDR3 is TGTGCCAGCTCGCCAGCGGGGGCTCAAGAGACCCAGTACTTC. It translates to CASSPAGAQETQYF. The V gene is TRBV18, the J gene TRBJ2-5, with 8 nucleotides matching TRBD2. The CDR3 has 14 amino acids. The germline V gene has CDR1 KGHSH and CDR2 LQKENI. Germline trimming cut 6 bases from V and 2 bases from J; bases unmatched to any gene: 5.

The chain uses TRBV13 and TRBJ2-3; 7 nucleotides agree with TRBD2. The length of the CDR3 is 13 residues. V shed 8 bases, J shed 0 bases, and the junction held 2 bases outside the gene matches. Germline values: CDR1 PRHDT, CDR2 FYEKMQ (reference sequence). CDR3: CASSSGSTDTQYF. The CDR3 bases are TGTGCCAGCTCTAGCGGAAGCACAGATACGCAGTATTTT.

The chain joins TRBV9 to TRBJ1-2, with TRBD1 identical over 9 bases. The CDR3 sequence is 14 residues long. The V and J ends lost 3 bases and 5 bases, in that order; junction bases with no gene match: 5. CDR1 is SGDLS and CDR2 is YYNGEE in the germline V gene. CDR3 sequence reads: CASSALQGAYGYTF. As DNA, the CDR3 is TGTGCCAGCAGCGCCTTACAGGGGGCGTATGGCTACACCTTC.

A few counts support this clone. V gene TRBV24-1 combines with J gene TRBJ1-1, with TRBD1 matching 7 bases. The germline gives CDR1 KGHDR, CDR2 SFDVKD. The trim removed 3 bases at V and 8 bases at J, leaving 5 bases unmatched. The CDR3 runs to 13 residues. The CDR3 is CATSDRTGQEAFF. CDR3 coding DNA: TGTGCCACCAGTGATCGGACAGGCCAAGAAGCTTTCTTT.

This sequence joins TRBV5-1 and TRBJ2-3; TRBD1 aligns across 7 bases. The V gene end was trimmed by 7 bases and the J gene end by 2 bases; junction bases not matched to a gene: 7. Germline values: CDR1 SGHRS, CDR2 YFSETQ. This CDR3 has 14 residues. CDR3 in DNA: TGCGCCAGCGCGATACAGGGGCCCACAGATACGCAGTATTTT. Translated: CASAIQGPTDTQYF. Full variable domain (remainder filled in from reference TRBV5-1 and TRBJ2-3): KAGVTQTPRYLIKTRGQQVTLSCSPISGHRSVSWYQQTPGQGLQFLFEYFSETQRNKGNFPGRFSGRQFSNSRSEMNVSTLELGDSALYLCASAIQGPTDTQYFGPGTRLTVL.

The gene calls are TRBV7-3 and TRBJ2-1; no reliable D call. The V end lost 1 base, the J end lost 6 bases, and 7 bases lay between the germline ends. Germline V gene data show CDR1 as SGHTA and CDR2 as FQGTGA. The CDR3 has 13 residues. As DNA, the CDR3 is TGTGCCAGCAGCTTAAGCGCTAGCAATGAGCAGTTCTTC. Translating it yields CASSLSASNEQFF.

The V and J genes are TRBV29-1 and TRBJ1-1; D unclear. V gave up 3 bases and J gave up 10 bases, with 21 bases separating them. The germline gives CDR1 SQVTM, CDR2 ANQGSEA. The CDR3 extends over 14 amino acids. This CDR3 is CSVEKLTSPEGAFF. DNA for the CDR3: TGCAGCGTTGAGAAATTGACGAGTCCCGAGGGAGCTTTCTTT.

The V gene is TRBV6-5, the J gene TRBJ1-1; D unresolved. Trimming removed 7 bases from V and 1 base from J, with 4 bases in between. Germline V gene data show CDR1 as MNHEY and CDR2 as SVGAGI. This CDR3 spans 11 amino acids. The CDR3, as DNA: TGTGCCAGCACCCAGAACACTGAAGCTTTCTTT. It encodes CASTQNTEAFF.

The CDR3 DNA is TGTGCCACCAGCAGAGTCAAGGAGGGGGCGGGGGATACGCAGTATTTT. Residues: CATSRVKEGAGDTQYF. This rearrangement joins TRBV15 to TRBJ2-3, with a possible D match to TRBD1 (7 bases). V lost 1 base, J lost 6 bases, and 17 bases lay in between. Germline values: CDR1 LNHNV, CDR2 YYDKDF (reference sequence). CDR3 length equals 16 residues.

The chain couples TRBV5-1 to TRBJ2-5; TRBD1 is a possible D gene (6 bases). The germline V and J ends were trimmed by 0 bases and 3 bases, with 15 bases remaining between them. Germline lookup yields CDR1 SGHRS and CDR2 YFSETQ. The CDR3 is made up of 16 amino acids. CDR3 in DNA: TGCGCCAGCAGCTTGGATCCCCAGCAGGGGAAAGAGACCCAGTACTTC. Translating gives CASSLDPQQGKETQYF.

This clone was observed a single time. The chain combines TRBV2 with TRBJ2-3, with 14 bases matching TRBD2. The CDR3 spans 15 residues. Germline V gene lookup returns CDR1 SNHLY and CDR2 FYNNEI. V dropped 11 bases and J dropped 9; count of bases not matched to a gene: 13. CDR3 sequence reads: CAGKRLAGGLGTQYF. DNA for the CDR3: TGTGCCGGGAAAAGACTAGCGGGAGGGCTGGGCACGCAGTATTTT.

The rearrangement joins TRBV5-6 to TRBJ1-6; 7 bases are a match to TRBD1. V shed 4 bases and J 5 bases; nucleotides not matched to a gene: 6. The CDR3 consists of 15 residues. The V gene's germline CDR1 is SGHDT and CDR2 YYEEEE. As DNA, the CDR3 is TGTGCCAGCAGCCACACTACAGGGGATAATTCACCCCTCCACTTT. Translating it yields CASSHTTGDNSPLHF.

This chain uses TRBV5-4 with TRBJ1-1; a possible D gene is TRBD1 (5 bases). This CDR3 spans 15 amino acids. V was pared by 0 bases and J by 4 bases, with 13 bases between. Per the germline V gene, CDR1 is SGHNT and CDR2 is YYREEE (reference sequence). CDR3 sequence: CASSLEGLWGTEAFF. The DNA for the CDR3 is TGTGCCAGCAGCTTGGAGGGGTTGTGGGGCACTGAAGCTTTCTTT.

The chain joins TRBV28 to TRBJ1-5; perhaps TRBD1 as D (6 bases). Trimming shortened V by 6 bases and J by 2 bases, and 8 bases separated the two germline ends. Germline V gene sequence: CDR1 MDHEN, CDR2 SYDVKM. This CDR3 has 13 residues. CDR3 DNA: TGTGCCAGCAGAGCAGGGGGCAATCAGCCCCAGCATTTT. Translating it yields CASRAGGNQPQHF.

This chain joins TRBV6-2 or TRBV6-3 and TRBJ1-5, with TRBD1 matching 10 bases. The length of the CDR3 is 17 residues. CDR1 and CDR2 from the germline V gene are MNHEY and SVGEGT. The junction had 9 bases not matched to a gene; V was cut back by 5 bases and J by 2 bases. The DNA of the CDR3 is TGTGCCAGCAGTCTCGCGGGACAGGGGCCGGGCAATCAGCCCCAGCATTTT. Its translation is CASSLAGQGPGNQPQHF.

The rearrangement joins TRBV7-2 to TRBJ2-3; TRBD2 matches at 12 bases. V was pared by 0 bases and J by 5 bases, with 3 bases of the junction left unmatched. The V gene's germline CDR1 is SGHTA and CDR2 FQGNSA. The CDR3 has 16 amino acids. Written as DNA, the CDR3 is TGTGCCAGCAGCTTAGCGACTAGCGGGGGACAAGATACGCAGTATTTT. This gives the protein CASSLATSGGQDTQYF.

The V and J genes are TRBV19 and TRBJ1-1; D may be TRBD1 (5 bases). Germline assignment: CDR1 LNHDA and CDR2 SQIVND (reference sequence). The V end was cut by 7 bases, the J end by 0 bases, with 12 bases between. The CDR3 runs 14 residues. As DNA, the CDR3 is TGTGCCAGTATAGACAGCAGAGTGAACACTGAAGCTTTCTTT. The encoded protein is CASIDSRVNTEAFF. Filled out from reference TRBV19 and TRBJ1-1, the complete variable domain reads DGGITQSPKYLFRKEGQNVTLSCEQNLNHDAMYWYRQDPGQGLRLIYYSQIVNDFQKGDIAEGYSVSREKKESFPLTVTSAQKNPTAFYLCASIDSRVNTEAFFGQGTRLTVV.

Here the CDR3 DNA reads TGTGCCAGCAGCTCTCTAGCGGGAGGGGGCAATGAGCAGTTCTTC. This translates into CASSSLAGGGNEQFF. V gene TRBV7-3 combines with J gene TRBJ2-1, with 12 bases matching TRBD2. Germline CDR1 SGHTA, CDR2 FQGTGA. The CDR3 is made up of 15 amino acids. After removal of 4 bases from V and 6 bases from J, the junction contained 4 bases not matched to a gene.

This rearrangement joins TRBV2 to TRBJ1-1; D not certain. The CDR3 is 13 residues long. The germline gives CDR1 SNHLY, CDR2 FYNNEI. Trimming shortened V by 10 bases and J by 1 base, and 13 bases separated the two germline ends. This CDR3 is CATARERNTEAFF. Written as DNA, the CDR3 is TGTGCCACCGCACGGGAGAGGAACACTGAAGCTTTCTTT.

The genes are TRBV4-3 and TRBJ1-6, with D unclear. From germline, CDR1 is LGHNA and CDR2 YSLEER. The germline V and J ends were trimmed by 0 bases and 9 bases, with 12 bases remaining between them. The CDR3 loop spans 15 amino acids. CDR3 loop: CASSQEVAAGSPLHF. The CDR3 DNA reads as TGCGCCAGCAGCCAAGAGGTGGCAGCGGGTTCACCCCTCCACTTT.

In its sample, this clone was seen a few times. The genes are TRBV7-9 and TRBJ1-1; D is undetermined. The V end lost 5 bases, the J end lost 0 bases, and 19 bases lay between the germline ends. Per germline, CDR1 SEHNR and CDR2 FQNEAQ (reference sequence). The CDR3 is 17 residues long. This CDR3 reads CASSPNWAGLMNTEAFF. The CDR3 coding sequence is TGTGCCAGCAGCCCGAATTGGGCAGGACTAATGAACACTGAAGCTTTCTTT.

Points on this clone: A read error is likely, as this CDR3 ends without the conserved phenylalanine or tryptophan. It is unclear where the CDR3 begins or ends on the DNA, so no DNA is shown, and the CDR3 is as TCRdb lists it. The V call is TRBV20-1, the J call TRBJ2-4; TRBD1 is the table's D call, not checked against the DNA. The CDR3 is made up of 8 amino acids, end residues included. Germline V gene sequence: CDR1 DFQATT, CDR2 SNEGSKA (reference sequence). CDR3 in amino acids: CNAEDRAI.

The chain uses TRBV19 and TRBJ1-2; 9 bases are shared with TRBD1. Looked up from germline, CDR1 is LNHDA and CDR2 is SQIVND (reference sequence). With 10 bases clipped from V and 1 base from J, the junction kept 7 bases outside the gene matches. The CDR3 has 14 amino acids. The CDR3 region has the DNA TGTGCCATCCAGGACAGGGGTGTTAACTATGGCTACACCTTC. Its translation is CAIQDRGVNYGYTF.

This clone has more than one count but fewer than ten. V usage is TRBV6-2 or TRBV6-3 and J usage is TRBJ2-1; 11 bases line up with TRBD2. CDR1 and CDR2 (germline): MNHEY, SVGEGT. This CDR3 is 15 amino acids long. Trimming at V came to 3 bases and at J to 9 bases, leaving 7 bases not matched to a gene. CDR3 region: CASSYIAGGLGEQFF. CDR3 DNA sequence: TGTGCCAGCAGTTATATAGCGGGAGGGCTCGGTGAGCAGTTCTTC.

The CDR3 region is CASSAQANTPYGYTF. In DNA, the CDR3 is TGTGCCAGTAGTGCACAGGCGAATACCCCCTATGGCTACACCTTC. This chain joins TRBV19 and TRBJ1-2; weak D call: TRBD1 (5 bases). This CDR3 is 15 amino acids long. The V end was cut by 5 bases, the J end by 4 bases, with 17 bases between. Germline lookup yields CDR1 LNHDA and CDR2 SQIVND (reference sequence).

J is TRBJ1-1 and V is TRBV5-1, with no clear D. CDR3 size: 12 residues. From germline, CDR1 is SGHRS and CDR2 YFSETQ. V lost 0 bases and J 3 bases, leaving 3 bases between the germline ends. The CDR3 region has the DNA TGCGCCAGCAGCTTGGCCGACACTGAAGCTTTCTTT. It is translated as CASSLADTEAFF.

V and J are TRBV3-1 (or the pseudogene TRBV3-2) and TRBJ2-1, with 7 bases that match TRBD1. The CDR3 is 17 residues long. V lost 5 bases to trimming and J lost 6 bases; unmatched junction nucleotides: 16. Germline V gene sequence: CDR1 LGHDT, CDR2 YNNKEL (reference sequence). In DNA, the CDR3 is TGTGCCAGCAGCACCCGCGAGACAGGGCCCTTAATCAATGAGCAGTTCTTC. This sequence encodes CASSTRETGPLINEQFF.

The chain employs TRBV19 and TRBJ2-7; 7 bases are shared with TRBD1. This CDR3 spans 15 amino acids. V gave up 5 bases and J gave up 6 bases; unmatched junction bases: 13. Germline assignment: CDR1 LNHDA and CDR2 SQIVND (reference sequence). CDR3 in amino acids: CASSAPGRNRGEQYF. In nucleotides, the CDR3 is TGTGCCAGTAGTGCCCCGGGACGAAACAGGGGCGAGCAGTACTTC. Full variable domain (missing parts from reference TRBV19 and TRBJ2-7): DGGITQSPKYLFRKEGQNVTLSCEQNLNHDAMYWYRQDPGQGLRLIYYSQIVNDFQKGDIAEGYSVSREKKESFPLTVTSAQKNPTAFYLCASSAPGRNRGEQYFGPGTRLTVT.

The chain combines TRBV28 with TRBJ1-3, with TRBD1 matching over 11 bases. J gave up 4 bases and V 7 bases, and 15 bases lay outside the gene matches. In germline, CDR1 is MDHEN, CDR2 SYDVKM. This CDR3 comprises 18 residues. For the CDR3, the DNA is TGTGCCAGCAAGGACCCACCCGGACAGGGGGCAGGGGGAAACACCATATATTTT. As protein: CASKDPPGQGAGGNTIYF.

The genes are TRBV24-1 and TRBJ2-5; 8 nucleotides line up with TRBD2. There are 14 residues in the CDR3. Germline V lookup: CDR1 KGHDR, CDR2 SFDVKD. After removal of 4 bases from V and 4 bases from J, the junction contained 4 bases not matched to a gene. The CDR3 loop reads CATSETGGGETQYF. The DNA of the CDR3 is TGTGCCACCAGTGAGACGGGAGGGGGAGAGACCCAGTACTTC.

The CDR3 here is CASSEFGTGLDGYTF. In DNA, the CDR3 is TGTGCCAGCAGTGAATTCGGGACAGGGCTTGATGGCTACACCTTC. The chain uses TRBV2 and TRBJ1-2; TRBD1 matches 9 bases. Germline assignment: CDR1 SNHLY and CDR2 FYNNEI. CDR3 size: 15 residues. The ends lost 2 bases at V and 6 bases at J; junction bases unmatched: 7.